This TCR beta chain was profiled in a study of identifying expanded T cells in peripheral blood. Whole-study findings and limits: Roughly two-week clone count variance significantly increased as total template count grew. About 1.2 clones differed between technical replicates, versus around 15 and 19 over time.

Generated by immunoSEQ multiplex PCR, the TCRdb table keeps only in-frame clones and is missing some. The table shows 50,000 to 75,000 clones, with approximately 87% occurring only once. With respect to this clone: Antigen unknown.

Looked up from germline, CDR1 is GTSNPN and CDR2 is SVGIG (reference sequence). Trimming cost V 4 bases and J 6 bases, with 15 bases left between them. The CDR3 has 13 amino acids. No infections or other immune events were documented during collection. The sequence was collected from a person aged 18 to 70 in good health. The sequencing input was blood. This chain uses TRBV30 with TRBJ1-1, with a weak D call TRBD1 (5 bases). DNA of the CDR3: TGTGCCTGGAAGCGGGGCGAATTCGCTGAAGCTTTCTTT. This translates into CAWKRGEFAEAFF.